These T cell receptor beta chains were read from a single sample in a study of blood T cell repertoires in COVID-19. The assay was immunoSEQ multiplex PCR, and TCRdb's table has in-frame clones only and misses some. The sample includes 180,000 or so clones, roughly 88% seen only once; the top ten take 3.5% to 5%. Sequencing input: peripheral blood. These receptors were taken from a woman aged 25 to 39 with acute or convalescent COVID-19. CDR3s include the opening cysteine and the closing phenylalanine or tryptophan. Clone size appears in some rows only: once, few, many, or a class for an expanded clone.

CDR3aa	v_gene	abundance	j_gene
CASSFSGAGANVLTF	TRBV28	.	TRBJ2-6
CATRGASWEQFF	TRBV7-9	.	TRBJ2-1
CASSTDFLGSGELFF	TRBV5-4	.	TRBJ2-2
CASSQRTGGDPLGYTF	TRBV4-2	.	TRBJ1-2
CASSFTPRGVITGELFF	TRBV11-2	.	TRBJ2-2
CASSLVLAASYNEQFF	TRBV7-9	.	TRBJ2-1
CASSLQSGTEAFF	TRBV12-3/TRBV12-4	.	TRBJ1-1
CASSLGQGQETQYF	TRBV5-4	.	TRBJ2-5
CASKGWTTSGNTIYF	TRBV28	few	TRBJ1-3
CAWVAGGTYGYTF	TRBV30	.	TRBJ1-2
CASSLSGQNTEAFF	TRBV5-5	few	TRBJ1-1
CASSLLGLGGETQYF	TRBV27	.	TRBJ2-5
CASSIQGGHYEQYF	TRBV11-3	.	TRBJ2-7
CASSLRGRGQPQHF	TRBV27	once	TRBJ1-5
CASRRSQGNNSPLHF	TRBV28	.	TRBJ1-6
CASSLLAGGVADTQYF	TRBV11-2	.	TRBJ2-3
CSAIPAKTQYF	TRBV20-1	few	TRBJ2-5
CAWSVQRNTEAFF	TRBV30	.	TRBJ1-1
CASKVGSGIPDTQYF	TRBV5-1	.	TRBJ2-3
CATGTLYNEQFF	TRBV24-1	.	TRBJ2-1
CASIGEQYF	TRBV27	.	TRBJ2-7
CASRPYRQTPSSGANVLTF	TRBV21-1	.	TRBJ2-6
CASSGGIPYNEQFF	TRBV7-9	.	TRBJ2-1
CASSPSPSGSYPNEQFF	TRBV11-2	once	TRBJ2-1
CASSQSGSLSIANYGYTF	TRBV3-1/TRBV3-2	.	TRBJ1-2